These 26 T cell receptor beta chains share one sample of origin, sequenced in a study of cytomegalovirus exposure and HLA in healthy donors. 60 Vbeta and 13 Jbeta primers were used in PCR. Sequencing used immunoSEQ multiplex PCR; TCRdb keeps in-frame clones, though not all of them. The data show about 120,000 clones, over 60% seen once. The sequenced sample was PBMCs. All receptors derive from a woman aged 40-49 years in good health and CMV-seropositive.

The chain employs TRBV7-9 and TRBJ2-5, with 7 nucleotides matching TRBD2. J lost 2 bases, V lost 5 bases, and 5 bases had no gene match. There are 14 residues in the CDR3. Germline V CDR1 and CDR2: SEHNR, FQNEAQ (reference sequence). The CDR3 nucleotides are TGTGCCAGCAGCGGGAGGGCCCTTCAAGAGACCCAGTACTTC. Protein: CASSGRALQETQYF.

The V and J genes are TRBV4-1 and TRBJ2-7; 10 positions match TRBD2. CDR1 and CDR2 (germline): MGHRA, YSYEKL. Losses at the gene ends were 6 bases for V and 2 bases for J; bases not matched to a gene: 7. The CDR3 loop spans 15 amino acids. CDR3 sequence: CASSYTSGTPYEQYF. In nucleotides, the CDR3 is TGCGCCAGCAGTTATACTAGCGGGACCCCCTACGAGCAGTACTTC.

V is TRBV27 and J is TRBJ2-7, with 9 bases lining up with TRBD2. CDR3 length: 13 residues. Germline V gene lookup returns CDR1 MNHEY and CDR2 SMNVEV (reference sequence). The V gene end was trimmed by 10 bases and the J gene end by 6 bases; junction bases not matched to a gene: 10. The chain's CDR3 is CATPGGGAGEQYF. The CDR3 nucleotides are TGTGCCACGCCTGGCGGGGGGGCTGGCGAGCAGTACTTC.

The chain combines TRBV9 with TRBJ1-3; perhaps TRBD1 as D (6 bases). V dropped 3 bases and J dropped 4 bases, with 17 bases sitting between them. Germline V gene lookup returns CDR1 SGDLS and CDR2 YYNGEE. The CDR3 has 16 amino acids. This CDR3 reads CASSAPGGAEGNTIYF. In DNA form, the CDR3 reads TGTGCCAGCAGCGCCCCCGGGGGGGCAGAAGGAAACACCATATATTTT.

V usage is TRBV4-2 and J usage is TRBJ2-7; maybe TRBD2 (5 bases). The CDR3 spans 13 residues. Trimming removed 0 bases at V and 7 bases at J, with 10 bases between. Germline CDR1 reads LGHNA; CDR2 reads YNFKEQ. The CDR3 protein is CASSQEGPGEQYF. The CDR3 region has the DNA TGTGCCAGCAGCCAAGAAGGTCCGGGGGAGCAGTACTTC.

The V call is TRBV7-8, the J call TRBJ2-7; 9 nucleotides match TRBD2. The CDR3 is 14 residues long. Germline CDR1 SGHVS, CDR2 FQNEAQ. The V gene end was trimmed by 5 bases and the J gene end by 3 bases; junction bases not matched to a gene: 5. The CDR3 loop is CASSPRLADYEQYF. The CDR3, as DNA: TGTGCCAGCAGCCCTCGACTAGCGGACTACGAGCAGTACTTC.

This chain connects TRBV27 to TRBJ1-1; the match to TRBD1 covers 7 bases. V dropped 6 bases and J dropped 1; count of bases not matched to a gene: 11. Germline lookup yields CDR1 MNHEY and CDR2 SMNVEV (reference sequence). The CDR3 consists of 16 residues. In DNA form, the CDR3 reads TGTGCCAGCAGATCGACAGGGAGAGAATGGAACACTGAAGCTTTCTTT. Amino acids: CASRSTGREWNTEAFF.

The chain links TRBV5-6 to TRBJ2-2; D unresolved. The DNA matches TRBJ1-3 better at its end, which makes the J call doubtful. Germline V gene sequence: CDR1 SGHDT, CDR2 YYEEEE. This CDR3 is 14 amino acids long. CDR3 bases: TGTGCCAGCAGAAAGAAGGACTCTGGAAACACCATATATTTT. It codes for CASRKKDSGNTIYF.

A single count supports this clone. This chain links TRBV4-1 with TRBJ2-7; 9 nucleotides agree with TRBD1. V dropped 4 bases and J dropped 4; count of bases not matched to a gene: 5. Looked up from germline, CDR1 is MGHRA and CDR2 is YSYEKL. The CDR3 contains 14 residues. CDR3 DNA sequence: TGCGCCAGCAGCCCTAGGACAGGGGATTACGAGCAGTACTTC. Amino acids: CASSPRTGDYEQYF.

The V and J genes are TRBV7-2 and TRBJ1-1; D remains ambiguous. V was trimmed by 1 base and J by 3 bases, leaving 18 bases between them. The CDR3 contains 17 residues. Germline V gene data show CDR1 as SGHTA and CDR2 as FQGNSA. The CDR3 sequence: CASSLVLWGAGDTEAFF. The CDR3 region has the DNA TGTGCCAGCAGCTTAGTTTTATGGGGAGCGGGTGACACTGAAGCTTTCTTT.

This clone turned up a few times. The V call is TRBV6-5, the J call TRBJ1-1, with 10 bases fitting TRBD1. Germline trimming cut 2 bases from V and 5 bases from J; bases unmatched to any gene: 5. The CDR3 is 15 amino acids. Germline loops: CDR1 MNHEY, CDR2 SVGAGI. The CDR3 bases are TGTGCCAGCAGTTACGCCGGGACAGGGGATACTGAAGCTTTCTTT. Translating gives CASSYAGTGDTEAFF.

The chain uses TRBV7-2 and TRBJ2-1; TRBD2 aligns across 8 bases. The length of the CDR3 is 15 residues. Germline V CDR1 and CDR2: SGHTA, FQGNSA. The junction had 4 bases not matched to a gene; V was cut back by 5 bases and J by 1 base. The chain's CDR3 is CASSAASGSYNEQFF. Written as DNA, the CDR3 is TGTGCCAGCAGCGCCGCTAGCGGGTCCTACAATGAGCAGTTCTTC.

This clone was seen a single time. V and J are TRBV7-8 and TRBJ2-7, with a possible D match to TRBD1 (6 bases). There are 14 residues in the CDR3. Trimming cost V 5 bases and J 4 bases, with 15 bases left between them. In germline, CDR1 is SGHVS, CDR2 FQNEAQ. This CDR3 is CASSPPPQGYEQYF. CDR3 DNA: TGTGCCAGCAGCCCACCTCCCCAGGGGTACGAGCAGTACTTC.

The V and J genes are TRBV7-3 and TRBJ1-6; D perhaps matches TRBD1 (5 bases). CDR1 is SGHTA, CDR2 FQGTGA, per germline. The CDR3 extends over 14 amino acids. The germline V and J ends were trimmed by 2 bases and 7 bases, with 9 bases remaining between them. This chain's CDR3 is CASSLQGGNSPLHF. The CDR3 nucleotides read TGTGCCAGCAGCTTACAGGGAGGAAATTCACCCCTCCACTTT.

Here the CDR3 DNA reads TGCGCCAGCAGCCAAGGTGCGACAGGGAAGGGCACCGGGGAGCTGTTTTTT. Translated, it gives CASSQGATGKGTGELFF. V usage is TRBV4-3 and J usage is TRBJ2-2, with 7 bases fitting TRBD1. The CDR3 is 17 amino acids. V trimming: 1 base; J trimming: 4 bases; junction bases outside the gene matches: 9. Per germline, CDR1 LGHNA and CDR2 YSLEER.

The chain couples TRBV9 to TRBJ1-6, with 8 bases lining up with TRBD1. The CDR3 runs to 14 residues. V lost 0 bases, J lost 9 bases, and 2 bases stayed unmatched. The germline V gene has CDR1 SGDLS and CDR2 YYNGEE. DNA for the CDR3: TGTGCCAGCAGCGTAGGGACAGGGCTTTCACCCCTCCACTTT. It codes for CASSVGTGLSPLHF.

This chain links TRBV10-1 with TRBJ2-3; 9 bases align to TRBD2. The CDR3 runs 16 residues. The V segment lost 9 bases and the J segment 5 bases; nucleotides outside the gene matches: 15. The V gene's germline CDR1 is WNHNN and CDR2 SYGVQD (reference sequence). CDR3 sequence reads: CASTAGAGGPKDTQYF. For the CDR3, the DNA is TGCGCCAGTACCGCTGGGGCGGGGGGGCCGAAAGATACGCAGTATTTT.

This sequence joins TRBV4-1 and TRBJ2-2; TRBD1 agrees at 8 bases. Germline CDR1 reads MGHRA; CDR2 reads YSYEKL. Trimming cost V 6 bases and J 1 base; bases outside gene matches: 7. The CDR3 is made up of 16 amino acids. CDR3 coding DNA: TGCGCCAGCAGATCTCCAGGACAGGGGAACACCGGGGAGCTGTTTTTT. This sequence encodes CASRSPGQGNTGELFF.

The rearrangement links TRBV5-4 to TRBJ2-3; TRBD2 aligns across 7 bases. With 1 base clipped from V and 4 bases from J, the junction kept 12 bases outside the gene matches. Germline CDR1 SGHNT, CDR2 YYREEE (reference sequence). This CDR3 comprises 17 residues. The CDR3 loop is CASSLKREALGADTQYF. The CDR3 DNA is TGTGCCAGCAGCTTGAAACGGGAGGCCCTTGGGGCAGATACGCAGTATTTT. Supplemented by reference TRBV5-4 and TRBJ2-3, the full variable domain reads ETGVTQSPTHLIKTRGQQVTLRCSSQSGHNTVSWYQQALGQGPQFIFQYYREEENGRGNFPPRFSGLQFPNYSSELNVNALELDDSALYLCASSLKREALGADTQYFGPGTRLTVL.

The chain has TRBV5-1 and TRBJ2-5, with 10 bases identical to TRBD2. CDR1 SGHRS and CDR2 YFSETQ come from the germline V gene. The CDR3 loop spans 15 amino acids. V lost 6 bases to trimming and J lost 4 bases; unmatched junction nucleotides: 9. The CDR3, as DNA: TGCGCCAGCAAGCGGGAGGGCCAGGGGATAGAGACCCAGTACTTC. This encodes CASKREGQGIETQYF.

In this sample, this clone turned up a few times. The chain uses TRBV5-6 and TRBJ1-5; D might be TRBD1 (5 bases). The length of the CDR3 is 14 residues. CDR1 and CDR2 (germline): SGHDT, YYEEEE. V gave up 4 bases and J gave up 0 bases, with 8 bases separating them. The DNA of the CDR3 is TGTGCCAGCAGCAGACAGAGTAGCAATCAGCCCCAGCATTTT. It codes for CASSRQSSNQPQHF.

The rearrangement links TRBV10-3 to TRBJ2-1, with 10 bases that match TRBD2. J gave up 10 bases and V 8 bases, and 14 bases lay outside the gene matches. Germline lookup yields CDR1 ENHRY and CDR2 SYGVKD. The CDR3 extends over 15 amino acids. The CDR3 coding sequence is TGTGCCATCGAACAGCGGGGGGGCCTGGTCGGGGAGCAGTTCTTC. The encoded protein is CAIEQRGGLVGEQFF.

This chain connects TRBV5-1 to TRBJ2-5, with D perhaps TRBD2 (6 bases). The CDR3 is made up of 15 amino acids. Trimming pared 3 bases from V and 5 bases from J, leaving 17 bases between. Germline loops: CDR1 SGHRS, CDR2 YFSETQ. DNA of the CDR3: TGCGCCAGCAGCTGGGGGGATGCCTTAGGGGAGACCCAGTACTTC. This codes for CASSWGDALGETQYF.

The rearrangement uses TRBV7-2 and TRBJ2-1; 7 nucleotides match TRBD2. Trimming cost V 5 bases and J 1 base; bases outside gene matches: 14. Germline V gene sequence: CDR1 SGHTA, CDR2 FQGNSA. The CDR3 spans 18 residues. CDR3 in amino acids: CASSLGAGVMLSYNEQFF. DNA of the CDR3: TGTGCCAGCAGCCTAGGGGCGGGAGTTATGTTGTCCTACAATGAGCAGTTCTTC.

The genes are TRBV6-1 and TRBJ2-1; TRBD2 matches at 8 bases. With V trimmed by 6 bases and J by 8 bases, 9 bases remained unmatched. CDR1 and CDR2 from the germline V gene are MNHNS and SASEGT. This CDR3 contains 14 residues. The CDR3 loop reads CASRSSGSPHEQFF. The CDR3 DNA sequence: TGTGCCAGCAGGTCCAGCGGGAGCCCCCATGAGCAGTTCTTC.

In DNA form, the CDR3 reads TGTGCCACCAGCAGACGCCAGGGGTCGGGGACTGAAGCTTTCTTT. This sequence encodes CATSRRQGSGTEAFF. The chain recombines TRBV15 with TRBJ1-1, with D maybe TRBD1 (6 bases). Germline CDR1 reads LNHNV; CDR2 reads YYDKDF (reference sequence). The CDR3 contains 15 residues. V was cut by 2 bases and J by 5 bases, with 15 bases left in between.